This T cell receptor (beta chain) was captured in a study of CD8+CD57+ T cells in acquired aplastic anemia. The study profiled TCR beta VDJ and CDR3 using genomic DNA as template. One entry per CDR3 protein results from TCRdb running MiXCR on the reads. The table has roughly 220,000 distinct CDR3 sequences, less than 75% seen once. In patients chosen for sequencing, flow cytometry had shown CD8+CD57+ cell expansion. Germline trimming cut 4 bases from V and 7 bases from J; bases unmatched to any gene: 5. The CDR3 is 13 residues long. Germline V gene sequence: CDR1 SGHTA, CDR2 FQGTGA. This clonotype was obtained from a human donor with aplastic anemia. The chain combines TRBV7-3 with TRBJ1-2; 8 bases align to TRBD1. Input material: sorted CD4+, CD8+, or CD8+CD57+ T cells (not recorded which) from PBMCs. CDR3: CASSYGQGGGYTF. The CDR3 DNA is TGTGCCAGCAGCTACGGACAGGGCGGTGGCTACACCTTC.